Listed below are T cell receptor beta chains from one sample, sequenced in a study of T cells in Graves' hyperthyroidism and ophthalmopathy. Using its own MiXCR run on the multiplex PCR reads, TCRdb lists one record per CDR3 protein. The data hold over 700,000 distinct CDR3 sequences, with roughly a sixth observed a single time. Material: blood. Every receptor here comes from a woman aged 45-60 years with Graves' hyperthyroidism that later progressed to Graves' ophthalmopathy. Each CDR3 is given with its conserved first and last residue. Each record gives: J gene, D gene, clone size, V gene, CDR3 DNA, CDR3 protein. The D gene is left open where the match is weak. The size field is filled for only some rows; it gives once, few, many or a size class.

TRBJ2-1 | TRBD2 | . | TRBV20-1 | TGCAGTGCTAGAAAGCTAGCGGGGGGGGCGGGGGAGCAGTTCTTC | CSARKLAGGAGEQFF
TRBJ2-3 | . | . | TRBV7-9 | TGTGCCAGCAGCTTAGTTCATCCGGGGTCCCGCACAGATACGCAGTATTTT | CASSLVHPGSRTDTQYF
TRBJ2-7 | TRBD1 | many | TRBV2 | TGTGCCAGCAGTCAACCGGGACAGGGTTACGAGCAGTACTTC | CASSQPGQGYEQYF
TRBJ1-1 | . | many | TRBV7-3 | TGTGCCAGCAGCTTAAACCAGGGTGACACTGAAGCTTTCTTT | CASSLNQGDTEAFF
TRBJ2-5 | . | few | TRBV3-1 | TGTGCCAGCAGCCAAGAACTATTCAGACAGGAGCAAGAGACCCAGTACTTC | CASSQELFRQEQETQYF
TRBJ1-2 | . | many | TRBV6-1 | TGTGCCAGCAGTGATCAGGGCGTAGGCGGCTACACCTTC | CASSDQGVGGYTF
TRBJ2-5 | . | many | TRBV27 | TGTGCCAGCAGTCGGGCCCTGCGGACCTCTTGGGAGACCCAGTACTTC | CASSRALRTSWETQYF
TRBJ2-3 | TRBD1 | few | TRBV5-4 | TGTGCCAGCAGCTTGGTGCCGGGACAGGCCGTGATCGATACGCAGTATTTT | CASSLVPGQAVIDTQYF
TRBJ1-1 | . | . | TRBV7-9 | TGTGCCAGCAGCTTGACCTTTGACCGAGGGGACACTGAAGCTTTCTTT | CASSLTFDRGDTEAFF
TRBJ2-3 | . | . | TRBV10-1 | TGCGCCAGCAGCCCGGGTGGTATCGGGGGCGCCCCGGATACGCAGTATTTT | CASSPGGIGGAPDTQYF
TRBJ2-7 | TRBD1 | . | TRBV6-1 | TGTGCCAGCAGAACGCCGGGACAGGGGACCGAGCAGTACTTC | CASRTPGQGTEQYF
TRBJ2-1 | TRBD1 | . | TRBV12-3/TRBV12-4 | TGTGCCAGCAGTTTCTCAGGGGGCTATGAGCAGTTCTTC | CASSFSGGYEQFF
TRBJ2-7 | TRBD1 | . | TRBV20-1 | TGCAGTGCTAGATCCGGGACAGGGGCGATCTACGAGCAGTACTTC | CSARSGTGAIYEQYF
TRBJ1-4 | . | few | TRBV2 | TGTGCCAGCAGCCTGAATGGCTTGAATAATGAAAAACTGTTTTTT | CASSLNGLNNEKLFF
TRBJ2-7 | TRBD1 | few | TRBV20-1 | TGCAGTGCGCCGGACAGGGCCCGCTACGAGCAGTACTTC | CSAPDRARYEQYF
TRBJ2-3 | TRBD2 | . | TRBV7-2 | TGTGCCAGCAGCGTGACTAGCGGGGGGGCCATCCATACGCAGTATTTT | CASSVTSGGAIHTQYF
TRBJ2-7 | . | many | TRBV11-2 | TGTGCCAGCAGCTTAGATTCTCGAGACTCCTACGAGCAGTACTTC | CASSLDSRDSYEQYF
TRBJ2-5 | TRBD2 | . | TRBV6-5 | TGTGCCAGCAGTTACTCTGGACTAGCGGGAGATCAAGAGACCCAGTACTTC | CASSYSGLAGDQETQYF
TRBJ2-7 | . | . | TRBV13 | TGTGCCAGCAGGAAGGGTCGAACCTACGAGCAGTACTTC | CASRKGRTYEQYF
TRBJ1-5 | . | many | TRBV3-1 | TGTGCCAGCAGCCAAGATGAGGGCTTTGGAAATCAGCCCCAGCATTTT | CASSQDEGFGNQPQHF
TRBJ2-3 | . | . | TRBV9 | TGTGCCAGCAGCACGGGACACTTGACCACAGATACGCAGTATTTT | CASSTGHLTTDTQYF
TRBJ1-6 | . | few | TRBV20-1 | TGCAGTGCTAGAGAGGCGCGCTCCTATAATTCACCCCTCCACTTT | CSAREARSYNSPLHF
TRBJ2-7 | TRBD1 | . | TRBV3-1 | TGTACCAGCAGCCAAGATGAGCGGACAGGGAAGACCTACGAGCAGTACTTC | CTSSQDERTGKTYEQYF
TRBJ2-2 | . | many | TRBV7-2 | TGTGCCAGCAGCTTATCGGGGGGCTACACCGGGGAGCTGTTTTTT | CASSLSGGYTGELFF
TRBJ2-1 | TRBD1 | . | TRBV10-2 | TGCGCCAGCAGAGGATTCAGGGGGCAAAGCTCCTACAATGAGCAGTTCTTC | CASRGFRGQSSYNEQFF
TRBJ1-1 | . | . | TRBV5-1 | TGCGCCAGCAGCTTGGACACCCTGCCTGAAGCTTTCTTT | CASSLDTLPEAFF
TRBJ1-5 | . | few | TRBV12-3/TRBV12-4 | TGTGCCAGCACCCCGCTAGCAAGCAATCAGCCCCAGCATTTT | CASTPLASNQPQHF
TRBJ1-4 | . | many | TRBV5-1 | TGCGCCAGCAGCTCAGGGGTCGATGAAAAACTGTTTTTT | CASSSGVDEKLFF
TRBJ1-5 | . | few | TRBV18 | TGTGCCAGCTCACCAGGGAAGGATCAGCCCCAGCATTTT | CASSPGKDQPQHF
TRBJ1-5 | . | few | TRBV20-1 | TGCAGTGCTAGAGATAAGGGTTCTCAGCCCCAGCATTTT | CSARDKGSQPQHF
TRBJ2-1 | TRBD1 | many | TRBV7-8 | TGTGCCAGCAGCGGCCGTCCCGGGACAGGGATCGATGAGCAGTTCTTC | CASSGRPGTGIDEQFF
TRBJ1-1 | . | many | TRBV6-1 | TGTGCCGCCCAGGTCGGCGTGTACACTGAAGCTTTCTTT | CAAQVGVYTEAFF
TRBJ2-1 | . | few | TRBV7-9 | TGTGCAGCCGTTGGCGGAGACAATGAGCAGTTCTTC | CAAVGGDNEQFF
TRBJ1-3 | . | . | TRBV6-1 | TGTGCCAGCAGGAAACAGGGCGATGGAAACACCATATATTTT | CASRKQGDGNTIYF
TRBJ1-1 | . | few | TRBV19 | TGTGCCAGTAGCCTACTACAGGGAGAGGGGAACACTGAAGCTTTCTTT | CASSLLQGEGNTEAFF
TRBJ2-4 | TRBD1 | many | TRBV11-2 | TGTGCCAGCAGCTCCAGACAGGGGGCAAAAGGAAACATTCAGTACTTC | CASSSRQGAKGNIQYF
TRBJ2-3 | . | few | TRBV7-9 | TGTGCCAGCACTCCCGTGGAGCGGTCGAGCACAGATACGCAGTATTTT | CASTPVERSSTDTQYF
TRBJ1-3 | . | many | TRBV12-3/TRBV12-4 | TGTGCCAGCAGCACCGATGGACAGCTCGGAAACACCATATATTTT | CASSTDGQLGNTIYF
TRBJ2-1 | . | many | TRBV7-9 | TGTGCCAGCAGCTTGGTTGAGCAGTTCTTC | CASSLVEQFF
TRBJ2-5 | . | few | TRBV13 | TGTGCCAGCAGCCCCGGCAGGGAGGAAGAGACCCAGTACTTC | CASSPGREEETQYF
TRBJ2-7 | TRBD2 | few | TRBV20-1 | TGCAGTGTTAGCGGGGGATACGAGCAGTACTTC | CSVSGGYEQYF
TRBJ2-2 | TRBD1 | few | TRBV7-9 | TGTGCCAGCAGCTCGGGGGACAGGACCCTCATCGCGAACACCGGGGAGCTGTTTTTT | CASSSGDRTLIANTGELFF
TRBJ2-7 | TRBD1 | many | TRBV27 | TGTGCCAGCACCCCCGGGACAGGGACAGGCGAGCAGTACTTC | CASTPGTGTGEQYF
TRBJ1-5 | . | . | TRBV5-6 | TGTGCCAGCAGCTTGGGGGGGGACCTCCATAGCAATCAGCCCCAGCATTTT | CASSLGGDLHSNQPQHF
TRBJ2-3 | . | many | TRBV7-6 | TGTGCCAGCAGCTTAGCGGGGTTGGCAGATACGCAGTATTTT | CASSLAGLADTQYF
TRBJ1-6 | . | few | TRBV20-1 | TGCAGTGCCCAGCCGGGACGGGGGAGCTCCTATAATTCACCCCTCCACTTT | CSAQPGRGSSYNSPLHF
TRBJ2-1 | TRBD2 | many | TRBV2 | TGTGCCAGCAGCGGGGGGGCGGGTGAGCAGTTCTTC | CASSGGAGEQFF
TRBJ1-5 | . | few | TRBV4-1 | TGCGCCAGCAGCCAAGATGGGACGGTCAATCAGCCCCAGCATTTT | CASSQDGTVNQPQHF
TRBJ2-5 | TRBD1 | . | TRBV10-1 | TGCGCCAGCCCAGACAGGGGGCTAGGGGAGACCCAGTACTTC | CASPDRGLGETQYF